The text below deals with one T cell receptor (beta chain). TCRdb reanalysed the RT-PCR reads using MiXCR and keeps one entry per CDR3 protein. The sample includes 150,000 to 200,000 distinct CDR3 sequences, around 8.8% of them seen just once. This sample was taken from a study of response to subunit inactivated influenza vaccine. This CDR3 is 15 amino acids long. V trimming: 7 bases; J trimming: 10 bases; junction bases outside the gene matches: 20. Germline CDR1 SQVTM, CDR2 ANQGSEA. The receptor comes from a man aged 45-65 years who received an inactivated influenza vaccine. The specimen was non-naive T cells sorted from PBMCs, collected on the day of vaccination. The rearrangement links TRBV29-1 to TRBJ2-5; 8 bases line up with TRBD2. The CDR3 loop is CSGRGGLGAKDGQYF. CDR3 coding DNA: TGCAGCGGCCGGGGGGGCTTGGGGGCTAAAGATGGCCAGTACTTC.